The next 8 T cell receptor beta chains were all read from a single sample in a study of beta chain features in type 1 diabetes. The study reverse transcribed the entire isolated RNA, so it sequenced expressed TCRB transcripts. The table came from immunoSEQ multiplex PCR; TCRdb's copy has only in-frame clones and leaves some out. This sample has around 240,000 clones, with over 65% found just once. The sequenced sample was naive CD4+ T cells from blood. Every receptor here comes from a man aged 25-40 years in good health.

The V and J genes are TRBV7-2 and TRBJ2-5; no clear D gene. The CDR3 has 14 residues. Germline V CDR1 and CDR2: SGHTA, FQGNSA. The V gene lost 1 base and the J gene lost 4 bases, with 10 bases spanning the gap. CDR3: CASSLVRSSETQYF. The CDR3 DNA follows: TGTGCCAGCAGCTTAGTGAGATCTTCAGAGACCCAGTACTTC.

This chain links TRBV29-1 with TRBJ2-7; D gene ambiguous. The CDR3 spans 12 residues. Germline assignment: CDR1 SQVTM and CDR2 ANQGSEA. V was pared by 6 bases and J by 2 bases, with 11 bases between. CDR3 nucleotides: TGCAGCGTGTTTATAGGGACCTACGAGCAGTACTTC. Protein product: CSVFIGTYEQYF.

This clone was seen more than once but under ten times. The rearrangement links TRBV29-1 to TRBJ2-2; a weak D match, TRBD2 (6 bases). Germline V gives CDR1 SQVTM, CDR2 ANQGSEA. Between the trimmed V and J ends, which lost 4 bases and 2 bases, there was a span of 11 bases. CDR3 length: 14 residues. DNA of the CDR3: TGCAGCGTTGGAGGAGGGCATAACACCGGGGAGCTGTTTTTT. As protein: CSVGGGHNTGELFF.

The V and J genes are TRBV30 and TRBJ2-7; 7 bases are a match to TRBD1. J was trimmed by 0 bases and V by 4 bases; bases with no gene match: 9. Germline V lookup: CDR1 GTSNPN, CDR2 SVGIG (reference sequence). There are 15 residues in the CDR3. The CDR3 is CAWTLTGTASYEQYF. CDR3 nucleotide sequence: TGTGCCTGGACCCTTACCGGGACAGCCTCCTACGAGCAGTACTTC.

The chain carries TRBV25-1 and TRBJ1-6; no firm D call. Germline lookup yields CDR1 MGHDK and CDR2 SYGVNS. V dropped 3 bases and J dropped 7 bases, with 13 bases sitting between them. The CDR3 has 15 amino acids. DNA for the CDR3: TGTGCCAGCAGTGAGAGGATAGATAAGAATTCACCCCTCCACTTT. It is translated as CASSERIDKNSPLHF.

This chain joins TRBV30 and TRBJ1-1, with TRBD1 as a possible D gene (5 bases). Germline V lookup: CDR1 GTSNPN, CDR2 SVGIG (reference sequence). The CDR3 is 13 amino acids. Trimming stripped 2 bases from V and 4 bases from J, with 11 bases between. CDR3 region: CAWSQGAGTEAFF. The CDR3 region has the DNA TGTGCCTGGAGTCAGGGCGCGGGCACTGAAGCTTTCTTT.

This clone was observed a handful of times. The CDR3 nucleotides are TGCGCCAGCAGCTTGGGGAAGGGGCTGGCACGGGATAACTATGGCTACACCTTC. It is translated as CASSLGKGLARDNYGYTF. The chain joins TRBV5-1 to TRBJ1-2, with D possibly TRBD1 on 5 matching bases. Germline-derived CDR1 and CDR2 are SGHRS and YFSETQ. CDR3 length: 18 amino acids. Deletions cut 0 bases from V and 1 base from J, with 19 bases between.

This sequence joins TRBV9 and TRBJ2-7; either TRBD1 or TRBD2 may fit D (5 bases each). Trimming removed 3 bases at V and 2 bases at J, with 18 bases between. In germline, CDR1 is SGDLS, CDR2 YYNGEE. The CDR3 length is 16 residues. The CDR3 spells CASSESPGARTYEQYF. CDR3 in DNA: TGTGCCAGCAGCGAGTCCCCCGGGGCTAGGACCTACGAGCAGTACTTC. Supplemented by reference TRBV9 and TRBJ2-7, the full variable domain reads DSGVTQTPKHLITATGQRVTLRCSPRSGDLSVYWYQQSLDQGLQFLIQYYNGEERAKGNILERFSAQQFPDLHSELNLSSLELGDSALYFCASSESPGARTYEQYFGPGTRLTVT.